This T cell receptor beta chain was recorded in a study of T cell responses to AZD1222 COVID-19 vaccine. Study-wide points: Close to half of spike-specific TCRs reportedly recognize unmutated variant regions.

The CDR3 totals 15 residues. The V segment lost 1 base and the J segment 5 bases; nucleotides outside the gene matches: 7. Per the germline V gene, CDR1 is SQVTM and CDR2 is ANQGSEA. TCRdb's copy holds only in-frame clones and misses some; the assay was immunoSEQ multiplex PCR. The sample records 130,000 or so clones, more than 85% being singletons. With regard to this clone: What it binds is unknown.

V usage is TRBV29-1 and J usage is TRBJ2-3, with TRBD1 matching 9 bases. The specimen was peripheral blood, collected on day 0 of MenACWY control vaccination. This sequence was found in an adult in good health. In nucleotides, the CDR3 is TGCAGCGTTGAAGGGGCGACAGGGGGTGGAGATACGCAGTATTTT. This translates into CSVEGATGGGDTQYF.